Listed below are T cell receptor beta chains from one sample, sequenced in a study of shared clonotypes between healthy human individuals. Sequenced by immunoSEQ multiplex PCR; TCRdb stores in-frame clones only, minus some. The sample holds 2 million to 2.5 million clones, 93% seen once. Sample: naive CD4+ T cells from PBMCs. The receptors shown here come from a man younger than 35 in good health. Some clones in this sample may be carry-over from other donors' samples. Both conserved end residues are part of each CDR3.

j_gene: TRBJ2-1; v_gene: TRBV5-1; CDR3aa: CASSFIAGAPYNEQFF
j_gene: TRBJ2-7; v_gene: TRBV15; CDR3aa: CATSRGDREDEQYF
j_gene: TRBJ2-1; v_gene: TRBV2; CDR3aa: CASSITRGASYNEQFF
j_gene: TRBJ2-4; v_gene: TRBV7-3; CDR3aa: CASSLGVREKNIQYF
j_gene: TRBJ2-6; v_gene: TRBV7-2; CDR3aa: CASSEITGANVLTF
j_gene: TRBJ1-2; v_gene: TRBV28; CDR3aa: CASNRPNYGYTF
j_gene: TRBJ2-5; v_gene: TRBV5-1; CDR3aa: CASATGGEETQYF
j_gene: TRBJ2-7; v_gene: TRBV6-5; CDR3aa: CASSYSGTGTYEQYF
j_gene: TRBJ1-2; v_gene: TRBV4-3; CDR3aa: CASSQGHRVNYGYTF
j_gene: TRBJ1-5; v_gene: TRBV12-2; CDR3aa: CASRLANKVGGGHIQPQHF
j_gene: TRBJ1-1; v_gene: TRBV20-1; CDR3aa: CGGTGNTEAFF
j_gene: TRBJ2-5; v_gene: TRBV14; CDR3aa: CASSPRRGGETQYF
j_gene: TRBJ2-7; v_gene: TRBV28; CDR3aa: CASSTGGGNEQYF
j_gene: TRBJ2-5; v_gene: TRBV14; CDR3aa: CASSPRGLETQYF
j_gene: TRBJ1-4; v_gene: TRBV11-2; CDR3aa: CASSLEGASRNEKLFF
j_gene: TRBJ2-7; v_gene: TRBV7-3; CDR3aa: CASSQIYSGGGKQYF
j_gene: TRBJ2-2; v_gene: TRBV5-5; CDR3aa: CASSRDRERAGELFF
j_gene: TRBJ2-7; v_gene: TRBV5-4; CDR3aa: CASSYQSGTSFEQYF
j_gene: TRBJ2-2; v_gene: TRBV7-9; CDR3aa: CASSLHEGTNTGELFF
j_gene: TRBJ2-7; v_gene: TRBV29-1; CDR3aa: CSASDRTPTYEQYF
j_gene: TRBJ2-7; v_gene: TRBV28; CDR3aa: CASSFDPASSYEQYF
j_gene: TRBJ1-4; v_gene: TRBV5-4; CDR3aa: CASSSSVGSHEKLFF
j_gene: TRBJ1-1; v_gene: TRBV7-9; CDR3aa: CASSPMGENTEAFF
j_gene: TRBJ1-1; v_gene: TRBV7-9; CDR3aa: CASSLSGTGDTEAFF
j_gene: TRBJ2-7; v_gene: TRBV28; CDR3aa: CASSLGGWGHTYEQYF
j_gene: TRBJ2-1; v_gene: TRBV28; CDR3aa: CASRSDGNEQFF
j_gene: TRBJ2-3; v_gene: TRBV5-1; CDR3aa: CASSLAPGTDTQYF
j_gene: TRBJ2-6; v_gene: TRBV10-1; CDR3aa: CASSAGRGSSGANVLTF
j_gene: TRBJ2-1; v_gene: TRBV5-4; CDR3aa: CASSSGTGNNEQFF
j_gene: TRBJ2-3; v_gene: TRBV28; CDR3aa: CASIPYGGSTDTQYF
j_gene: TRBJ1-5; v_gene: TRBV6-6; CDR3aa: CASSYSMAVPQPQHF
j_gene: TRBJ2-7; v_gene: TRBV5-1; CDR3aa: CASSQTGIRYEQYF
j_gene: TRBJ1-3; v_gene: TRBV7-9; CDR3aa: CASSPRAGPGTIYF
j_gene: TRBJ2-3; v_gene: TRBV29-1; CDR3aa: CSVEGVGDADTQYF
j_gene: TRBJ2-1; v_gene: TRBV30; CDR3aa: CAWTPSAIYNEQFF
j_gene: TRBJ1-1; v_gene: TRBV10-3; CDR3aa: CAISSDVEVTEAFF
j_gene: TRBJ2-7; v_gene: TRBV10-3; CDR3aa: CAISEFRDSTYEQYF
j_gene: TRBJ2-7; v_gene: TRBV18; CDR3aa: CASSLDRGPDEQYF
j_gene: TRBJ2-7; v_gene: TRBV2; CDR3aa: CASAQVGEQYF
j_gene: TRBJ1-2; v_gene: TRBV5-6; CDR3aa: CASSLGAGGGEVGYTF
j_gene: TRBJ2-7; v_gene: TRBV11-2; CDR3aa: CASSLVLAGLEQYF
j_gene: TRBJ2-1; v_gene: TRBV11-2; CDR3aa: CASSLGGKLEQFF